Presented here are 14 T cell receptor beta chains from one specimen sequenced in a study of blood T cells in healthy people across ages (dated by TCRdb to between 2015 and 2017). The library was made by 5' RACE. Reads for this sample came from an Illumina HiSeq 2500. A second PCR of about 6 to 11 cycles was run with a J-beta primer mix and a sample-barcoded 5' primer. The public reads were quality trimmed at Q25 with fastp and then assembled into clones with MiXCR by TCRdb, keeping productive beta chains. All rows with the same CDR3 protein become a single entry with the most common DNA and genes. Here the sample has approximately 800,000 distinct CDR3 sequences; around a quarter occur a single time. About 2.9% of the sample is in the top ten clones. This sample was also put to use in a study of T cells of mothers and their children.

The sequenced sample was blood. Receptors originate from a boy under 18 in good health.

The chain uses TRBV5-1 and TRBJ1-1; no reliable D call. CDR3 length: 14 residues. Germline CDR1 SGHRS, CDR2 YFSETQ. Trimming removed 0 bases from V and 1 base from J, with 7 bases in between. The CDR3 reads CASSLAPRNTEAFF. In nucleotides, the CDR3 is TGCGCCAGCAGCTTGGCCCCCAGGAACACTGAAGCTTTCTTT.

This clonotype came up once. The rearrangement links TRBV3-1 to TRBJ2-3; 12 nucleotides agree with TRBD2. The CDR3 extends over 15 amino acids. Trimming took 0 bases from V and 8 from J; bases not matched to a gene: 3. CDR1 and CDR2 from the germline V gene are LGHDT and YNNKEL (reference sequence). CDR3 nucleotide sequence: TGTGCCAGCAGCCAAGACCTAGCGGGGGGGCTTACGCAGTATTTT. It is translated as CASSQDLAGGLTQYF.

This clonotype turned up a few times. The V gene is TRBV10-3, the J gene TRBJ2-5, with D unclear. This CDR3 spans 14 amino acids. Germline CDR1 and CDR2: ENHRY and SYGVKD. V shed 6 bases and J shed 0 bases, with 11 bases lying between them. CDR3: CAISGDTYQETQYF. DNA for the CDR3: TGTGCCATCAGCGGAGATACTTACCAAGAGACCCAGTACTTC.

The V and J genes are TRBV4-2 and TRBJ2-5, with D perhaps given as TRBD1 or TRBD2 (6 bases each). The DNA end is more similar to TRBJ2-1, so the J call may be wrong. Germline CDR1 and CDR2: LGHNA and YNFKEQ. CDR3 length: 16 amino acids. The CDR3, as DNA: TGTGCCAGCAGCCAACTGCCGGGGGCGGGGATCCATGAGCAGTTCTTC. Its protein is CASSQLPGAGIHEQFF.

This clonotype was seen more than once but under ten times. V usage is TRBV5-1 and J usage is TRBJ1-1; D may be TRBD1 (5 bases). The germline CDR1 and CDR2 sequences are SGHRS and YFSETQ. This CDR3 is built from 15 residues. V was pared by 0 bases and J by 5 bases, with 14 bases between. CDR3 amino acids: CASSLAGRAGTEAFF. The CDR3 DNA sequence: TGCGCCAGCAGCTTGGCAGGCAGGGCCGGAACTGAAGCTTTCTTT.

The CDR3 here is CASSPLIAAQRNEQFF. CDR3 coding DNA: TGTGCCAGCTCACCCCTTATAGCGGCCCAAAGGAATGAGCAGTTCTTC. This chain uses TRBV18 with TRBJ2-5; D might be TRBD2 (6 bases). With the DNA end fitting TRBJ2-1 better, the J assignment may be wrong. This CDR3 spans 16 amino acids. Germline loops: CDR1 KGHSH, CDR2 LQKENI.

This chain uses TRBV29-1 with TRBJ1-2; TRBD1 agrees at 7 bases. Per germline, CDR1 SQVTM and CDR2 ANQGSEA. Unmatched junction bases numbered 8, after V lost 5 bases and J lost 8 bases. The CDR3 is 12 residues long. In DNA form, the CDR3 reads TGCAGCGTTTCAGGGGACAGTCTCGGCTACACCTTC. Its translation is CSVSGDSLGYTF.

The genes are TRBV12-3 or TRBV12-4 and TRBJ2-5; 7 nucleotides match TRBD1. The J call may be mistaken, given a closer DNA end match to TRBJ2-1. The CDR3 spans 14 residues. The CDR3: CASSLTGAYGEQFF. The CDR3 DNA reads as TGTGCCAGCAGTTTAACAGGGGCTTACGGTGAGCAGTTCTTC.

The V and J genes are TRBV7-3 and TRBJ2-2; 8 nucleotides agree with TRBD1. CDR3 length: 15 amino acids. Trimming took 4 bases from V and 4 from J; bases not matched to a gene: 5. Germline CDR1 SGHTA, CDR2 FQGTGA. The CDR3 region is CASSSQGASTGELFF. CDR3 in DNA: TGTGCCAGCAGCTCTCAGGGGGCTAGCACCGGGGAGCTGTTTTTT.

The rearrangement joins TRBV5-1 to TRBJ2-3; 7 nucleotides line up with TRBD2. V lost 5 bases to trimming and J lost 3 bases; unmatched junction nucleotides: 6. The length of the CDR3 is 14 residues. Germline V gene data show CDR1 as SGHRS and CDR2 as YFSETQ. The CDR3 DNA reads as TGCGCCAGCAGGGCGGGAGTTAGTACAGATACGCAGTATTTT. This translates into CASRAGVSTDTQYF.

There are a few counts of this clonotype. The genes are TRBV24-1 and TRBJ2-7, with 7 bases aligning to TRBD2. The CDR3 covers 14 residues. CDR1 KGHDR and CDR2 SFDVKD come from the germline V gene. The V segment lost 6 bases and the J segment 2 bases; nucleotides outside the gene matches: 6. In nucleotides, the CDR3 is TGTGCCACCAGTCCCCTAGCGGAGACCTACGAGCAGTACTTC. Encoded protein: CATSPLAETYEQYF.

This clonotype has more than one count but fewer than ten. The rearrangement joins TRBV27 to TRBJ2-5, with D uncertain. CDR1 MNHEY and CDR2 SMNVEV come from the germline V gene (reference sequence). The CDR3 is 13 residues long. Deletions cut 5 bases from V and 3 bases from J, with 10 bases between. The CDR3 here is CASSRYRKETQYF. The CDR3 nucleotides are TGTGCCAGCAGTAGGTACCGGAAAGAGACCCAGTACTTC.

In DNA form, the CDR3 reads TGTGCCAGCAGTACACAGGGGATGGAGACCCAGTACTTC. This sequence encodes CASSTQGMETQYF. The V call is TRBV27, the J call TRBJ2-5; TRBD1 matches at 7 bases. Germline CDR1 and CDR2: MNHEY and SMNVEV (reference sequence). The CDR3 has 13 amino acids. V shed 5 bases and J 5 bases; nucleotides not matched to a gene: 5.

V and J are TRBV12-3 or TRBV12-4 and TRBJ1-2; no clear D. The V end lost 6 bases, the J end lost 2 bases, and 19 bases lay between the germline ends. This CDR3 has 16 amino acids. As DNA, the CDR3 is TGTGCCAGCAGGCACAGACTGGAAAACCCCAACTATGGCTACACCTTC. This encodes CASRHRLENPNYGYTF.